This T cell receptor (beta chain) was identified during a study of CD8 T cells in ankylosing spondylitis. One entry per CDR3 protein results from TCRdb running MiXCR on the 5' RACE reads. The table records about 700,000 distinct CDR3 sequences, 15% to 20% of them present only once. Study observations and caveats: Apparently characteristic of ankylosing spondylitis blood was a TCR beta motif (eight highly homologous variants). Certain motif variants had earlier appeared in reactive arthritis synovial fluid and blood. Reportedly, matched ankylosing spondylitis synovial fluid was significantly enriched for disease-linked clones. Peripheral blood held disease-linked clones only at relatively low frequency, and these were CD8+.

The J segment lost 6 bases and the V segment lost 5 bases, leaving 5 bases of the junction unmatched. Per germline, CDR1 SGHAT and CDR2 FQNNGV. The CDR3 runs to 14 residues. As for this clonotype: Its antigen is as yet unknown.

The chain is built from TRBV11-2 and TRBJ2-7, with TRBD1 matching over 12 bases. The sample was blood, either unsorted or a sorted T cell fraction (not recorded which). The TCR comes from a male donor with ankylosing spondylitis. The CDR3 here is CASSKGTGGFEQYF. DNA of the CDR3: TGTGCCAGCAGCAAGGGGACAGGGGGCTTCGAGCAGTACTTC.